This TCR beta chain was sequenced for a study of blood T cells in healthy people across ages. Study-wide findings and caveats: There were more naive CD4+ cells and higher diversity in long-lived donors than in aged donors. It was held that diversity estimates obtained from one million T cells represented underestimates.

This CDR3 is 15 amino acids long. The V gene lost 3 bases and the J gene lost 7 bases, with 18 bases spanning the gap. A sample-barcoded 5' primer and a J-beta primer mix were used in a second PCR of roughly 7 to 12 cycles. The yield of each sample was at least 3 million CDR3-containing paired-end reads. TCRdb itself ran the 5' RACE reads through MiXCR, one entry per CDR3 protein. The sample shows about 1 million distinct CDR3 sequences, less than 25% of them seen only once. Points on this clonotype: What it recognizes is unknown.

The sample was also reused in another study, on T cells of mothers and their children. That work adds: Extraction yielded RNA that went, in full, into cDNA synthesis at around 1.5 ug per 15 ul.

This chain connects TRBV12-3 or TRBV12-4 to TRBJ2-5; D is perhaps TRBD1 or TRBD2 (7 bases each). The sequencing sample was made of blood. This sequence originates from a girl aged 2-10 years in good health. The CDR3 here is CASSFSGGEGVTQYF. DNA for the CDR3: TGTGCCAGCAGTTTTTCAGGGGGGGAAGGAGTGACCCAGTACTTC.